These 32 T cell receptor beta chains were all obtained from the same sample, sequenced in a study of blood T cell repertoires in COVID-19. TCRdb's copy holds only in-frame clones and misses some; the assay was immunoSEQ multiplex PCR. The data hold about 190,000 clones, with about 88% observed a single time. Sequences were obtained from PBMCs or T cells enriched from blood (not recorded which). These receptors were taken from a young woman who had recovered from COVID-19.

CDR3 region: CASSLEGLVGNTIYF. DNA of the CDR3: TGCGCCAGCAGCTTGGAGGGGCTAGTTGGAAACACCATATATTTT. The V gene is TRBV5-1, the J gene TRBJ1-3; tentative D call: TRBD1 (5 bases). Trimming removed 0 bases from V and 3 bases from J, with 10 bases in between. The CDR3 consists of 15 residues. Germline V gene data show CDR1 as SGHRS and CDR2 as YFSETQ.

This chain links TRBV5-1 with TRBJ2-5; TRBD1 aligns across 9 bases. The V gene's germline CDR1 is SGHRS and CDR2 YFSETQ. V was pared by 3 bases and J by 5 bases, with 17 bases of the junction left unmatched. The CDR3 covers 18 residues. Here the CDR3 reads CASSYEPRGQGSWETQYF. The CDR3 DNA reads TGCGCCAGCAGCTATGAGCCCCGAGGACAGGGGAGTTGGGAGACCCAGTACTTC.

The V call is TRBV18, the J call TRBJ1-5, with D uncertain. Germline V gene lookup returns CDR1 KGHSH and CDR2 LQKENI. V was trimmed by 2 bases and J by 0 bases, leaving 8 bases between them. The CDR3 has 15 residues. CDR3: CASSPLQNSNQPQHF. The CDR3 bases are TGTGCCAGCTCACCATTACAGAATAGCAATCAGCCCCAGCATTTT.

The V call is TRBV3-1 (or the pseudogene TRBV3-2), the J call TRBJ2-5; 12 nucleotides agree with TRBD2. The CDR3 contains 15 residues. The V and J ends lost 4 bases and 6 bases, in that order; junction bases with no gene match: 6. Germline V gene lookup returns CDR1 LGHDT and CDR2 YNNKEL (reference sequence). The CDR3 region has the DNA TGTGCCAGCAGCCTACGGACTAGCGGGGCGAAGACCCAGTACTTC. Translation gives CASSLRTSGAKTQYF.

This chain uses TRBV4-1 with TRBJ2-7; tentative D call: TRBD2 (6 bases). This CDR3 has 15 residues. V gave up 1 base and J gave up 2 bases, with 12 bases separating them. CDR1 and CDR2 from the germline V gene are MGHRA and YSYEKL. The CDR3 region is CASSQAIGTPYEQYF. The CDR3 DNA reads as TGCGCCAGCAGCCAAGCGATCGGGACTCCCTACGAGCAGTACTTC.

V is TRBV5-8 and J is TRBJ1-3; the match to TRBD1 covers 7 bases. Germline values: CDR1 SGHTS, CDR2 YDEGEE. The trim removed 5 bases at V and 0 bases at J, leaving 5 bases unmatched. This CDR3 contains 15 residues. This CDR3 reads CASSAGQSSGNTIYF. CDR3 DNA: TGTGCCAGCAGTGCGGGACAGTCCTCTGGAAACACCATATATTTT. The full variable domain, completed using reference TRBV5-8 and TRBJ1-3, is EAGVTQSPTHLIKTRGQQATLRCSPISGHTSVYWYQQALGLGLQFLLWYDEGEERNRGNFPPRFSGRQFPNYSSELNVNALELEDSALYLCASSAGQSSGNTIYFGEGSWLTVV.

The chain couples TRBV5-1 to TRBJ2-4; D may be TRBD1 (6 bases). V was pared by 5 bases and J by 7 bases, with 25 bases between. Germline CDR1 reads SGHRS; CDR2 reads YFSETQ. The CDR3 has 17 amino acids. CDR3 region: CASRSGLDRQARNIQYF. The CDR3 DNA is TGCGCCAGCAGATCAGGCCTTGACAGGCAGGCTAGGAACATTCAGTACTTC.

The chain has TRBV6-1 and TRBJ1-5; tentative D call: TRBD1 (6 bases). CDR3 length: 14 residues. Trimming stripped 1 base from V and 3 bases from J, with 7 bases between. Germline CDR1 reads MNHNS; CDR2 reads SASEGT. For the CDR3, the DNA is TGTGCCAGCAGTGAAGGACAGGCCAATCAGCCCCAGCATTTT. Translating it yields CASSEGQANQPQHF.

This clone was observed a few times. The rearrangement links TRBV6-6 to TRBJ2-1; 10 bases fit TRBD2. This CDR3 comprises 15 residues. The trim removed 6 bases at V and 4 bases at J, leaving 6 bases unmatched. Germline CDR1 is MNHNY and CDR2 is SVGAGI (reference sequence). CDR3 sequence reads: CASSERGGYYNEQFF. CDR3 nucleotide sequence: TGTGCCAGCAGCGAGCGGGGGGGATATTACAATGAGCAGTTCTTC.

This clone was detected a few times. The CDR3 region has the DNA TGCAGCTTGAGCATGAACACTGAAGCTTTCTTT. This translates into CSLSMNTEAFF. The rearrangement links TRBV29-1 to TRBJ1-1; unclear D gene. V was pared by 8 bases and J by 0 bases, with 7 bases between. This CDR3 spans 11 amino acids. The germline V gene encodes CDR1 SQVTM and CDR2 ANQGSEA.

CDR3 coding DNA: TGTGCCAGCAGCCAAGGCTTTAGCACTGAAGCTTTCTTT. Amino acids: CASSQGFSTEAFF. This chain joins TRBV3-1 (or the pseudogene TRBV3-2) and TRBJ1-1; D is unclear. Germline CDR1 LGHDT, CDR2 YNNKEL (reference sequence). Trimming took 1 base from V and 4 from J, leaving 7 bases between them. The CDR3 covers 13 residues.

This clone was counted a single time. The DNA of the CDR3 is TGTGCCAGCAGTGCCGGGACAGTTGGCGATTCACCCCTCCACTTT. Translated: CASSAGTVGDSPLHF. This chain links TRBV28 with TRBJ1-6; 7 nucleotides line up with TRBD1. The germline gives CDR1 MDHEN, CDR2 SYDVKM. After removal of 5 bases from V and 8 bases from J, the junction contained 9 bases not matched to a gene. This CDR3 has 15 residues. Full variable domain (remainder filled in from reference TRBV28 and TRBJ1-6): DVKVTQSSRYLVKRTGEKVFLECVQDMDHENMFWYRQDPGLGLRLIYFSYDVKMKEKGDIPEGYSVSREKKERFSLILESASTNQTSMYLCASSAGTVGDSPLHFGNGTRLTVT.

The V call is TRBV6-6, the J call TRBJ2-3, with 15 positions matching TRBD2. V dropped 5 bases and J dropped 4; count of bases not matched to a gene: 7. Germline CDR1 and CDR2: MNHNY and SVGAGI (reference sequence). The CDR3 consists of 17 residues. The CDR3 DNA follows: TGTGCCAGCAGTCGGACTAGCGGGGGGGCTAGCTCAGATACGCAGTATTTT. Translating gives CASSRTSGGASSDTQYF.

V gene TRBV10-3 combines with J gene TRBJ2-5; 8 nucleotides agree with TRBD2. CDR3 length: 15 residues. V trimming: 3 bases; J trimming: 5 bases; junction bases outside the gene matches: 8. The V gene's germline CDR1 is ENHRY and CDR2 SYGVKD. In DNA, the CDR3 is TGTGCCATCAGTGAAGGGACTAGTCCCCAGGAGACCCAGTACTTC. Translating it yields CAISEGTSPQETQYF.

This clone occurred a few times. The chain joins TRBV11-2 to TRBJ2-1; TRBD1 might be the D (5 bases). Germline V gene lookup returns CDR1 SGHAT and CDR2 FQNNGV. Trimming left V 3 bases short and J 9 bases short, with 12 bases between. The CDR3 extends over 13 amino acids. CDR3 nucleotide sequence: TGTGCCAGCAGCTTGGCAGGGTCCGGTGAGCAGTTCTTC. Translating it yields CASSLAGSGEQFF.

The chain combines TRBV18 with TRBJ1-2; a possible D gene is TRBD1 (5 bases). CDR1 and CDR2 (germline): KGHSH, LQKENI. Between the trimmed V and J ends, which lost 6 bases and 7 bases, there was a span of 18 bases. This CDR3 comprises 14 residues. CDR3: CASSTKEGQGGYTF. CDR3 bases: TGTGCCAGCTCTACCAAGGAGGGGCAGGGTGGCTACACCTTC. The variable domain in full, completed from reference TRBV18 and TRBJ1-2, reads NAGVMQNPRHLVRRRGQEARLRCSPMKGHSHVYWYRQLPEEGLKFMVYLQKENIIDESGMPKERFSAEFPKEGPSILRIQQVVRGDSAAYFCASSTKEGQGGYTFGSGTRLTVV.

The chain employs TRBV5-6 and TRBJ1-6; TRBD1 is a possible D gene (5 bases). The V gene lost 4 bases and the J gene lost 5 bases, with 16 bases spanning the gap. This CDR3 region has 16 residues. Germline values: CDR1 SGHDT, CDR2 YYEEEE. DNA for the CDR3: TGTGCCAGCAGCCCTCTCGGCGGGGCCAATAATTCACCCCTCCACTTT. Translated, it gives CASSPLGGANNSPLHF.

This CDR3 reads CASSSGQVNEKLFF. The CDR3 DNA reads as TGTGCCAGCAGCTCGGGACAGGTGAATGAAAAACTGTTTTTT. The chain couples TRBV7-2 to TRBJ1-4, with TRBD1 identical over 8 bases. Per the germline V gene, CDR1 is SGHTA and CDR2 is FQGNSA. V was clipped by 4 bases and J by 5 bases; unmatched bases: 3. This CDR3 is built from 14 residues.

The chain has TRBV6-5 and TRBJ1-5, with a weak D call TRBD1 (5 bases). Trimming took off 7 bases at V and 6 bases at J, with 19 bases between the two ends. From germline, CDR1 is MNHEY and CDR2 SVGAGI. This CDR3 has 15 amino acids. CDR3 residues: CASNQQTVRTQPQHF. For the CDR3, the DNA is TGTGCCAGCAACCAACAGACAGTCCGAACTCAGCCCCAGCATTTT.

The table lists this clone with a count of one. The chain employs TRBV28 and TRBJ2-2; 8 nucleotides align to TRBD1. From germline, CDR1 is MDHEN and CDR2 SYDVKM. The CDR3 sequence is 16 residues long. Trimming at V came to 5 bases and at J to 7 bases, leaving 12 bases not matched to a gene. The DNA for the CDR3 is TGTGCCAGCAGTACCCGGACAGGGTTGGTTCACGGGGAGCTGTTTTTT. It yields the protein CASSTRTGLVHGELFF.

DNA of the CDR3: TGTGCCAGCAGTCCCAGCCGGGACAGCGCCTATGGCTACACCTTC. Encoded protein: CASSPSRDSAYGYTF. The V and J genes are TRBV28 and TRBJ1-2, with 7 bases that match TRBD1. The CDR3 covers 15 residues. V trimming: 5 bases; J trimming: 4 bases; junction bases outside the gene matches: 10. Germline V gene data show CDR1 as MDHEN and CDR2 as SYDVKM.

The chain joins TRBV5-6 to TRBJ1-5; perhaps TRBD1 as D (6 bases). Germline CDR1 reads SGHDT; CDR2 reads YYEEEE. V lost 0 bases and J 6 bases, leaving 13 bases between the germline ends. The CDR3 sequence is 15 residues long. This chain's CDR3 is CASSLAGGAGQPQHF. The CDR3 DNA follows: TGTGCCAGCAGCTTGGCGGGGGGCGCAGGTCAGCCCCAGCATTTT.

This sequence joins TRBV28 and TRBJ2-7; 8 bases line up with TRBD2. Germline V gene sequence: CDR1 MDHEN, CDR2 SYDVKM. The CDR3 covers 15 residues. V lost 2 bases, J lost 6 bases, and 9 bases stayed unmatched. The CDR3, as DNA: TGTGCCAGCAGTTTAACCGCGGGGGGAACGCGCGAGCAGTACTTC. Protein sequence: CASSLTAGGTREQYF. The variable domain in full, completed from reference TRBV28 and TRBJ2-7, reads DVKVTQSSRYLVKRTGEKVFLECVQDMDHENMFWYRQDPGLGLRLIYFSYDVKMKEKGDIPEGYSVSREKKERFSLILESASTNQTSMYLCASSLTAGGTREQYFGPGTRLTVT.

The J gene is TRBJ2-7, the V gene TRBV28; TRBD2 matches 7 bases. J was trimmed by 1 base and V by 4 bases; bases with no gene match: 7. This CDR3 contains 15 residues. The germline CDR1 and CDR2 sequences are MDHEN and SYDVKM. CDR3: CASSSSGKRSYEQYF. The DNA of the CDR3 is TGTGCCAGCAGTTCAAGCGGGAAAAGGTCCTACGAGCAGTACTTC.

This sequence joins TRBV28 and TRBJ1-6; tentative D call: TRBD1 (6 bases). CDR3 size: 15 residues. Germline loops: CDR1 MDHEN, CDR2 SYDVKM. The V end was cut by 5 bases, the J end by 8 bases, with 16 bases between. The CDR3 spells CASSPGRGNHSPLHF. CDR3 coding DNA: TGTGCCAGCAGTCCCGGGAGGGGGAACCATTCACCCCTCCACTTT.

The rearrangement joins TRBV5-1 to TRBJ1-4; 9 bases are shared with TRBD1. Germline assignment: CDR1 SGHRS and CDR2 YFSETQ. The V and J ends lost 2 bases and 7 bases, in that order; junction bases with no gene match: 9. The CDR3 has 16 residues. CDR3 protein: CASSLTGGLGGEKLFF. The DNA of the CDR3 is TGCGCCAGCAGCTTAACAGGGGGCTTAGGGGGTGAAAAACTGTTTTTT.

This clone has just one count. This chain joins TRBV11-1 and TRBJ2-5, with 10 bases lining up with TRBD2. CDR3 length: 15 amino acids. V shed 1 base, J shed 5 bases, and the junction held 4 bases outside the gene matches. Looked up from germline, CDR1 is SGHAT and CDR2 is FQDESV (reference sequence). CDR3 amino acids: CASSLGTSGTETQYF. Written as DNA, the CDR3 is TGTGCCAGCAGCTTAGGTACTAGCGGGACTGAGACCCAGTACTTC.

This rearrangement joins TRBV2 to TRBJ1-2; 10 bases are a match to TRBD1. Looked up from germline, CDR1 is SNHLY and CDR2 is FYNNEI. The CDR3 has 16 amino acids. The J segment lost 4 bases and the V segment lost 11 bases, leaving 16 bases of the junction unmatched. CDR3: CASIRDRGTNTYGYTF. Written as DNA, the CDR3 is TGTGCCTCAATCCGGGACAGGGGCACCAACACCTATGGCTACACCTTC.

In DNA, the CDR3 is TGTGCCTGGAAACGGACTAGCGGGAGATACTACAATGAGCAGTTCTTC. It yields the protein CAWKRTSGRYYNEQFF. The chain couples TRBV30 to TRBJ2-1; 13 bases are a match to TRBD2. V shed 4 bases and J 3 bases; nucleotides not matched to a gene: 6. The CDR3 consists of 16 residues. Germline lookup yields CDR1 GTSNPN and CDR2 SVGIG (reference sequence).

On this clone itself: In the same sample, other DNA sequences code for this CDR3. The V and J genes are TRBV24-1 and TRBJ2-5, with TRBD1 matching over 8 bases. The germline CDR1 and CDR2 sequences are KGHDR and SFDVKD. The CDR3 is 15 amino acids. V shed 4 bases and J 1 base; nucleotides not matched to a gene: 4. The CDR3 DNA sequence: TGTGCCACCAGTGAAGGACAGGGCTTCCAAGAGACCCAGTACTTC. Its protein is CATSEGQGFQETQYF.

The chain couples TRBV5-1 to TRBJ2-2; 11 bases line up with TRBD2. The J segment lost 4 bases and the V segment lost 2 bases, leaving 4 bases of the junction unmatched. The CDR3 runs 16 residues. The V gene's germline CDR1 is SGHRS and CDR2 YFSETQ. This CDR3 reads CASSLLAGDATGELFF. CDR3 DNA sequence: TGCGCCAGCAGCTTACTAGCGGGAGATGCCACCGGGGAGCTGTTTTTT. The whole variable domain, filled in from reference TRBV5-1 and TRBJ2-2, reads KAGVTQTPRYLIKTRGQQVTLSCSPISGHRSVSWYQQTPGQGLQFLFEYFSETQRNKGNFPGRFSGRQFSNSRSEMNVSTLELGDSALYLCASSLLAGDATGELFFGEGSRLTVL.

This chain joins TRBV9 and TRBJ1-3; no clear D gene. V was pared by 0 bases and J by 6 bases, with 7 bases between. In germline, CDR1 is SGDLS, CDR2 YYNGEE. The CDR3 is made up of 13 amino acids. CDR3 nucleotides: TGTGCCAGCAGCGTAGCGCGGGAAAACACCATATATTTT. It yields the protein CASSVARENTIYF.